This T cell receptor beta chain was documented in a study of T cell responses to AZD1222 COVID-19 vaccine (dated by TCRdb to the early 2020s). Background for the entire study: Because spike-specific TCR depth and breadth did not differ between the two schedules, AZD1222 recipients who got a second dose at roughly 4 weeks were pooled with those who got a second dose at roughly 12 weeks. Trial participants were enrolled into age subgroups of 18-55, 56-69 and 70-plus years, which contained around 150, 28 and 57 TCR-sequenced participants, respectively. TCR sequencing covered some 250 trial participants: roughly 200 given two doses of AZD1222 and 26 given two doses of MenACWY control vaccine. What the work shows at the level of the full study, not this receptor alone: After two AZD1222 doses, spike-specific TCR breadth and depth were significantly higher than at day 0 and than in MenACWY recipients. Nearly half of unique spike-specific TCRs reportedly recognized epitopes outside regions mutated in the B.1.351 and B.1.1.7 variants. The 56-69-year group was small, and its depth increase did not reach significance, likely because of low power. Because no day 14 peak-response samples were available, repertoires were characterized only after the peak T cell response. Conclusions about previously exposed vaccinees are limited because only five to seven AZD1222 recipients were SARS-CoV-2 seropositive at baseline. Vaccine-associated CD4 TCRs spanned the whole spike protein, with dominant responses in regions 160-218 and 743-854. Participants were mostly white British and included more females than males, and it was suggested by the authors that clonal diversity may have been underestimated.

The CDR3 regions of human TCRbeta chains were analyzed by immunosequencing. Per the source publication's procedure: Repertoire TCRs were checked for matches against a reference library of SARS-CoV-2-specific TCRs that had been generated using the MIRA antigen-specificity platform. Breadth meant the fraction of unique TCRs that were SARS-CoV-2-associated, whereas depth meant the fraction of total T cells that were SARS-CoV-2-associated. Each spike-specific TCR was assigned to its reactive spike region and to a CD4 or CD8 class using the MIRA data. Log10-transformed breadth and depth values were compared by one-way ANOVA with Sidak's multiple comparisons tests. Drawn from immuneACCESS, this table holds only the in-frame rearrangements with V and J called that TCRdb kept. Clones are partly lost; checked studies trace under half to an unresolved V gene and leave the rest unexplained. V, J and clone size are taken as reported in that table, and D and trimming were inferred from the DNA itself. Within this sample are 90,000 to 150,000 clones, with roughly 89% of them counted one time only. The ten largest make up roughly an eighth of the sample.

The time point label here, explained by the study, means: baseline before first vaccination. Vaccinee samples were obtained from the UK trials COV001 and COV002, which included a single-blind randomized controlled phase 2/3 trial of AZD1222 (ChAdOx1 nCoV-19) in healthy adults. For TCRbeta chain sequencing, PBMC samples from trial participants were taken at day 0 and at day 28 after the second dose. Notes on this clone: What antigen it recognizes has not been identified. Base qualities are missing; no much larger clone stands one base away.

Specimen: peripheral blood, collected on day 0 of AZD1222 vaccination. This clonotype originated in an adult in good health.

The bases are TGTGCCAGTAGTATAGCAGCAGGTTGGGGAGATGAGCAGTTCTTC. This yields the protein CASSIAAGWGDEQFF. The chain is encoded by TRBV19 joined to TRBJ2-1; the D gene is perhaps TRBD2, on 5 matching bases. V loses 1 base of germline sequence and J loses 8 bases, and the interval between the two ends is 15 bases. CDR1 and CDR2, looked up from the germline V gene (reference sequence), are LNHDA and SQIVND. The CDR3 spans 15 residues, from the cysteine through the phenylalanine. Only the CDR3 portion is preserved as DNA: 45 bases, with reading frame beginning at the first base.